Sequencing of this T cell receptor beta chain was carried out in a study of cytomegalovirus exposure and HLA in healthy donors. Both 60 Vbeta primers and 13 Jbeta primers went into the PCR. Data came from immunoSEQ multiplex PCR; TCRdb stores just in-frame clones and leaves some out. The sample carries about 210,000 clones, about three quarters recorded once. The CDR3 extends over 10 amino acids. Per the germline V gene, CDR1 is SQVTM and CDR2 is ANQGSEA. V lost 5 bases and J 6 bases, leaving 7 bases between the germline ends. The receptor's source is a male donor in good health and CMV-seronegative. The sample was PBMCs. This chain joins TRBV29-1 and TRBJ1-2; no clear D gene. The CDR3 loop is CSVPHNGYTF. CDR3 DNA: TGCAGCGTTCCACACAATGGCTACACCTTC.